Presented here are 19 T cell receptor beta chains from one specimen sequenced in a study of T and B cells in COVID-19 patients. Each TRB amplification used roughly 230-550 ng of genomic DNA from blood. BIOMED2 TRB-A/B primer pools were used in multiplex TRB PCR. TCRdb used MiXCR to reprocess the multiplex PCR reads, holding one entry per CDR3 protein. The sample has some 13,000 distinct CDR3 sequences; about 30% are singletons. The specimen sequenced was blood. Source of these receptors: a human donor who had recovered from COVID-19.

V and J are TRBV7-9 and TRBJ2-2, with 8 bases lining up with TRBD2. Germline loops: CDR1 SEHNR, CDR2 FQNEAQ (reference sequence). CDR3 length: 15 amino acids. The J segment lost 2 bases and the V segment lost 5 bases, leaving 4 bases of the junction unmatched. The CDR3 coding sequence is TGTGCCAGCAGCACCCGGGAGGGAAACACCGGGGAGCTGTTTTTT. Translating it yields CASSTREGNTGELFF. Based on the CDR3 plus reference TRBV7-9 and TRBJ2-2, the full variable domain is DTGVSQNPRHKITKRGQNVTFRCDPISEHNRLYWYRQTLGQGPEFLTYFQNEAQLEKSRLLSDRFSAERPKGSFSTLEIQRTEQGDSAMYLCASSTREGNTGELFFGEGSRLTVL.

The rearrangement uses TRBV6-5 and TRBJ2-1, with D perhaps TRBD2 (5 bases). CDR3 length: 13 amino acids. Germline CDR1 MNHEY, CDR2 SVGAGI. V lost 1 base and J lost 13, with 14 bases in between. CDR3 sequence (DNA): TGTGCCAGCAGTTACTTCGATAGGGAGAGTCAGTTCTTC. Encoded protein: CASSYFDRESQFF.

This clonotype was detected ten times or more. This CDR3 is CASRDRSSPLHF. The CDR3 nucleotides read TGTGCCAGCAGGGATCGAAGCTCACCCCTCCACTTT. The chain has TRBV27 and TRBJ1-6; D unclear. Per germline, CDR1 MNHEY and CDR2 SMNVEV (reference sequence). This CDR3 is built from 12 residues. V was trimmed by 6 bases and J by 10 bases, leaving 10 bases between them.

This rearrangement joins TRBV6-5 to TRBJ1-5; D uncertain. CDR1 and CDR2 from the germline V gene are MNHEY and SVGAGI. This CDR3 region has 18 residues. V lost 2 bases, J lost 2 bases, and 19 bases lay in between. The CDR3 here is CASSYGSLLQGGNQPQHF. As DNA, the CDR3 is TGTGCCAGCAGTTACGGCTCCCTCCTCCAAGGAGGCAATCAGCCCCAGCATTTT.

The chain joins TRBV6-5 to TRBJ1-1, with D uncertain. Germline CDR1 is MNHEY and CDR2 is SVGAGI. The length of the CDR3 is 11 residues. The germline V and J ends were trimmed by 0 bases and 7 bases, with 3 bases remaining between them. For the CDR3, the DNA is TGTGCCAGCAGTTACTCAGATGAAGCTTTCTTT. This gives the protein CASSYSDEAFF.

The chain recombines TRBV6-6 with TRBJ2-7; D gene ambiguous. Germline assignment: CDR1 MNHNY and CDR2 SVGAGI (reference sequence). Trimming took 2 bases from V and 5 from J, leaving 13 bases between them. The CDR3 extends over 14 amino acids. CDR3 amino acids: CASSYTPGRDEQYF. The CDR3 DNA reads as TGTGCCAGCAGTTACACCCCTGGAAGGGACGAGCAGTACTTC.

This clonotype is medium-sized by share. One end of the junction does not line up with germline, which may come from a read error. V is TRBV12-3 or TRBV12-4 and J is TRBJ2-7; 10 positions agree with TRBD1. CDR3 size: 11 residues. CDR3 amino acids: CASSRGQGINF. DNA for the CDR3: TGTGCCAGCAGCCGGGGACAGGGGATAAACTTC.

A few counts support this clonotype. The rearrangement joins TRBV12-3 or TRBV12-4 to TRBJ1-2; D call uncertain. The germline V and J ends were trimmed by 3 bases and 0 bases, with 8 bases remaining between them. There are 14 residues in the CDR3. The CDR3 spells CASSFGGANYGYTF. The CDR3 DNA is TGTGCCAGCAGTTTTGGAGGAGCTAACTATGGCTACACCTTC.

The rearrangement uses TRBV5-1 and TRBJ2-7; D perhaps matches TRBD1 (6 bases). The V end lost 8 bases, the J end lost 1 base, and 16 bases lay between the germline ends. The CDR3 covers 14 residues. CDR1 and CDR2 from the germline V gene are SGHRS and YFSETQ. DNA for the CDR3: TGCGCCAGGGAGAGGGGGAAAGATTCCTACGAGCAGTACTTC. Residues: CARERGKDSYEQYF.

The J gene is TRBJ1-6, the V gene TRBV10-3; a weak D match, TRBD1 (5 bases). Germline V lookup: CDR1 ENHRY, CDR2 SYGVKD. V lost 2 bases, J lost 7 bases, and 9 bases lay in between. The CDR3 is 14 amino acids. DNA for the CDR3: TGTGCCATCAGTGAGGCCAGGGAGAATTCACCCCTCCACTTT. Its translation: CAISEARENSPLHF.

The V and J genes are TRBV14 and TRBJ1-3, with D unresolved. The CDR3 loop spans 15 amino acids. Germline V gene lookup returns CDR1 SGHDN and CDR2 FVKESK. V lost 1 base and J lost 4, with 11 bases in between. CDR3: CASSQGRRRGNTIYF. The CDR3 DNA sequence: TGTGCCAGCAGCCAAGGTAGACGAAGAGGAAACACCATATATTTT. Combining the CDR3 with reference TRBV14 and TRBJ1-3 gives the whole variable domain EAGVTQFPSHSVIEKGQTVTLRCDPISGHDNLYWYRRVMGKEIKFLLHFVKESKQDESGMPNNRFLAERTGGTYSTLKVQPAELEDSGVYFCASSQGRRRGNTIYFGEGSWLTVV.

For this clonotype: The junction shows a germline mismatch at one end, possibly a read error. This rearrangement joins TRBV19 to TRBJ2-7; D remains ambiguous. Germline lookup yields CDR1 LNHDA and CDR2 SQIVND (reference sequence). This CDR3 region has 12 residues. CDR3 sequence reads: CASSSGPYKQCF. The DNA of the CDR3 is TGTGCCAGTAGTTCCGGACCCTACAAGCAGTGCTTC.

The CDR3 sequence is CASSDSRQESHEQYF. The DNA of the CDR3 is TGTGCCAGCAGTGACTCTCGACAGGAGAGCCACGAGCAGTACTTC. The chain carries TRBV12-3 or TRBV12-4 and TRBJ2-7, with D perhaps matching TRBD1 (6 bases). The length of the CDR3 is 15 residues. V was pared by 5 bases and J by 5 bases, with 19 bases between.

This clonotype was found many times. The genes are TRBV6-1 and TRBJ2-1, with 8 bases identical to TRBD1. V lost 7 bases to trimming and J lost 0 bases; unmatched junction nucleotides: 8. Germline V lookup: CDR1 MNHNS, CDR2 SASEGT. This CDR3 region has 16 residues. CDR3 nucleotide sequence: TGTGCCAGCAAGGGGCAGGGGGCAAGCTCCTACAATGAGCAGTTCTTC. It is translated as CASKGQGASSYNEQFF.

This clonotype was seen ten or more times. V gene TRBV29-1 combines with J gene TRBJ1-1; the D gene is possibly TRBD1 (5 bases). The V end lost 6 bases, the J end lost 7 bases, and 24 bases lay between the germline ends. This CDR3 spans 15 amino acids. Germline loops: CDR1 SQVTM, CDR2 ANQGSEA. The CDR3 sequence is CSVRWGIGRGIEAFF. The DNA for the CDR3 is TGCAGCGTCCGGTGGGGGATAGGGCGGGGGATTGAAGCTTTCTTT.

This clonotype is medium-sized. The chain uses TRBV19 and TRBJ2-6; D perhaps matches TRBD2 (5 bases). Per germline, CDR1 LNHDA and CDR2 SQIVND (reference sequence). The CDR3 length is 18 residues. With 7 bases removed from V and 0 bases from J, the gap between germline ends came to 19 bases. The CDR3 here is CASNSGRADFSGANVLTF. The CDR3 DNA reads as TGTGCCAGTAACTCTGGGAGAGCAGATTTCTCTGGGGCCAACGTCCTGACTTTC.

This clonotype was seen once. A much bigger clone sits one base away, suggesting this may be a read error. V gene TRBV11-1 combines with J gene TRBJ2-5, with TRBD1 as a possible D gene (6 bases). Trimming shortened V by 5 bases and J by 3 bases, and 19 bases separated the two germline ends. CDR1 and CDR2 from the germline V gene are SGHAT and FQDESV (reference sequence). The CDR3 has 16 amino acids. The CDR3 sequence: CASSPSGHRGEETQYF. DNA of the CDR3: TGTGCCAGCAGCCCCTCGGGACATAGAGGGGAAGAGACCCAGTACTTC.

This clonotype has a count of ten or more. This sequence joins TRBV30 and TRBJ2-3; D might be TRBD1 (6 bases). Per germline, CDR1 GTSNPN and CDR2 SVGIG (reference sequence). The CDR3 is 13 amino acids. The V gene lost 3 bases and the J gene lost 3 bases, with 10 bases spanning the gap. The CDR3 DNA reads as TGTGCCTGGAGGACAGGCGGTACAGATACGCAGTATTTT. Translated: CAWRTGGTDTQYF.

V and J are TRBV6-5 and TRBJ1-5; no definite D call. Germline-derived CDR1 and CDR2 are MNHEY and SVGAGI. CDR3 length: 14 amino acids. V was shortened by 7 bases and J by 6 bases, with 16 bases between the two germline ends. The CDR3 sequence: CASTPGGTGQPQHF. Written as DNA, the CDR3 is TGTGCCAGCACCCCAGGAGGAACGGGTCAGCCCCAGCATTTT.